The rows below give T cell receptor beta chains drawn from one sample of a study of cytomegalovirus exposure and HLA in healthy donors. Here immunoSEQ multiplex PCR was the method, and the copy in TCRdb shows in-frame clones only, minus some. Here the sample spans some 120,000 clones, over 75% being singletons. Sample: PBMCs. The receptor source for this set is a man aged 25-45 years in good health and CMV-seronegative. Each CDR3 is given with its conserved first and last residue. D genes are given only for firm matches. Clone size is stated in some rows and not others, as once, few, many or a class when expanded.

d_call: NA; v_call: TRBV4-3; clone_size: few; j_call: TRBJ2-3; cdr3_nt: TGCGCCAGCAGCCGAGCTGGAGCAGATACGCAGTATTTT; cdr3_aa: CASSRAGADTQYF
d_call: NA; v_call: TRBV9; clone_size: NA; j_call: TRBJ1-1; cdr3_nt: TGTGCCAGCAGCCACACTAATTCGGGAGCGAACACTGAAGCTTTCTTT; cdr3_aa: CASSHTNSGANTEAFF
d_call: TRBD2; v_call: TRBV15; clone_size: NA; j_call: TRBJ2-1; cdr3_nt: TGTGCCACCAGCAGAGTGAGGGAGGGCGGGAACAATGAGCAGTTCTTC; cdr3_aa: CATSRVREGGNNEQFF
d_call: TRBD2; v_call: TRBV11-3; clone_size: NA; j_call: TRBJ2-1; cdr3_nt: TGTGCCAGCAGCCTTGGGACTAGCAATGAGCAGTTCTTC; cdr3_aa: CASSLGTSNEQFF
d_call: NA; v_call: TRBV4-3; clone_size: NA; j_call: TRBJ1-2; cdr3_nt: TGCGCCAGCAGCCAGCTGACACCGTCTAACTATGGCTACACCTTC; cdr3_aa: CASSQLTPSNYGYTF
d_call: NA; v_call: TRBV7-2; clone_size: NA; j_call: TRBJ2-5; cdr3_nt: TGTGCCAGCAGCTTAGCGGGAGTAAGGGAGACCCAGTACTTC; cdr3_aa: CASSLAGVRETQYF
d_call: TRBD1; v_call: TRBV14; clone_size: few; j_call: TRBJ1-2; cdr3_nt: TGTGCCAGCAGCCAAGAGAGTCCGGGACAGGGCTCTGGCTACACCTTC; cdr3_aa: CASSQESPGQGSGYTF
d_call: TRBD1; v_call: TRBV11-2; clone_size: few; j_call: TRBJ2-3; cdr3_nt: TGTGCCAGCAGCTTAGATGGGGCAGGGGGCTCAGATACGCAGTATTTT; cdr3_aa: CASSLDGAGGSDTQYF
d_call: NA; v_call: TRBV7-2; clone_size: once; j_call: TRBJ1-1; cdr3_nt: TGTGCCAGCAGCTCTGGGAGCCTAACTGAAGCTTTCTTT; cdr3_aa: CASSSGSLTEAFF
d_call: NA; v_call: TRBV6-1; clone_size: NA; j_call: TRBJ2-7; cdr3_nt: TGTGCCAGCAGTGAAGTTCCCGTGTCCTACGAGCAGTACTTC; cdr3_aa: CASSEVPVSYEQYF
d_call: NA; v_call: TRBV6-1; clone_size: once; j_call: TRBJ2-7; cdr3_nt: TGTGCCAGCAGTTCACTGGACAAGGCCTACGAGCAGTACTTC; cdr3_aa: CASSSLDKAYEQYF
d_call: TRBD1; v_call: TRBV6-6; clone_size: NA; j_call: TRBJ2-5; cdr3_nt: TGTGCCAGCAGTTACTCGATCCAGGGGGCTAATGAGACCCAGTACTTC; cdr3_aa: CASSYSIQGANETQYF
d_call: NA; v_call: TRBV15; clone_size: NA; j_call: TRBJ2-7; cdr3_nt: TGTGCCACCAGCACTCAGGGCTACGAGCAGTACTTC; cdr3_aa: CATSTQGYEQYF
d_call: TRBD1; v_call: TRBV6-5; clone_size: many; j_call: TRBJ1-2; cdr3_nt: TGTGCCAGCAGTTACTCCCGGACAGGAGGGGGCTATGGCTACACCTTC; cdr3_aa: CASSYSRTGGGYGYTF
d_call: NA; v_call: TRBV2; clone_size: NA; j_call: TRBJ2-7; cdr3_nt: TGTGCCAGCGGGAGAGGGTTGGGATTCTACGAGCAGTACTTC; cdr3_aa: CASGRGLGFYEQYF
d_call: NA; v_call: TRBV5-5; clone_size: few; j_call: TRBJ2-3; cdr3_nt: TGTGCCAGCAGCTGGGCGGGAGATACGCAGTATTTT; cdr3_aa: CASSWAGDTQYF
d_call: TRBD1; v_call: TRBV19; clone_size: NA; j_call: TRBJ1-2; cdr3_nt: TGTGCCAGTAGTCAGATGACAGGGGTGATGGATGGCTACACCTTC; cdr3_aa: CASSQMTGVMDGYTF
d_call: TRBD1; v_call: TRBV28; clone_size: NA; j_call: TRBJ1-5; cdr3_nt: TGTGCCAGCAGAGGTCCGGGACAGGGGTACCAGCCCCAGCATTTT; cdr3_aa: CASRGPGQGYQPQHF
d_call: TRBD2; v_call: TRBV5-4; clone_size: NA; j_call: TRBJ2-3; cdr3_nt: TGTGCCAGCAGCTCGGGACTAGCGGGGGCCCGCACAGATACGCAGTATTTT; cdr3_aa: CASSSGLAGARTDTQYF
d_call: NA; v_call: TRBV29-1; clone_size: NA; j_call: TRBJ2-7; cdr3_nt: TGCAGCGCCAGGGGCACGCTAGACTACGAGCAGTACTTC; cdr3_aa: CSARGTLDYEQYF
d_call: NA; v_call: TRBV11-2; clone_size: NA; j_call: TRBJ2-5; cdr3_nt: TGTGCCAGCAGCCTCCTTGCTGGCCGAGGGGGGACCCAGTACTTC; cdr3_aa: CASSLLAGRGGTQYF
d_call: NA; v_call: TRBV7-9; clone_size: NA; j_call: TRBJ2-3; cdr3_nt: TGTGCCAGCAGCTCTGGCGGGGGCACAGATACGCAGTATTTT; cdr3_aa: CASSSGGGTDTQYF
d_call: NA; v_call: TRBV2; clone_size: NA; j_call: TRBJ1-2; cdr3_nt: TGTGCCAGCAAAGCACTGAACTATGGCTACACCTTC; cdr3_aa: CASKALNYGYTF
d_call: NA; v_call: TRBV15; clone_size: NA; j_call: TRBJ2-3; cdr3_nt: TGTGCCACCAGGCTCAGCGGCCTCACAGATACGCAGTATTTT; cdr3_aa: CATRLSGLTDTQYF
d_call: NA; v_call: TRBV15; clone_size: NA; j_call: TRBJ2-5; cdr3_nt: TGTGCCACCAGCAGCACAGTCCAAGAGACCCAGTACTTC; cdr3_aa: CATSSTVQETQYF
d_call: TRBD1; v_call: TRBV9; clone_size: NA; j_call: TRBJ2-1; cdr3_nt: TGTGCCAGCAGCGTAGAACCCGGGGACAGCTCCTACAATGAGCAGTTCTTC; cdr3_aa: CASSVEPGDSSYNEQFF
d_call: NA; v_call: TRBV7-9; clone_size: NA; j_call: TRBJ1-1; cdr3_nt: TGTGCCAGCAGCTTAGACAGGGACCCTGAAGCTTTCTTT; cdr3_aa: CASSLDRDPEAFF
d_call: NA; v_call: TRBV7-2; clone_size: NA; j_call: TRBJ2-3; cdr3_nt: TGTGCCAGCAGCTTAGTTGGAGGGACTAGCACAGATACGCAGTATTTT; cdr3_aa: CASSLVGGTSTDTQYF
d_call: NA; v_call: TRBV28; clone_size: NA; j_call: TRBJ2-1; cdr3_nt: TGTGCCAGCAGTCCGGGGAGCTCCTACAATGAGCAGTTCTTC; cdr3_aa: CASSPGSSYNEQFF
d_call: NA; v_call: TRBV2; clone_size: few; j_call: TRBJ2-5; cdr3_nt: TGTGCCAGCAGTACTCTAGAGACCCAGTACTTC; cdr3_aa: CASSTLETQYF
d_call: TRBD2; v_call: TRBV5-5; clone_size: few; j_call: TRBJ2-7; cdr3_nt: TGTGCCAGCAGCATGCCCGGGAGGGGCGAGCAGTACTTC; cdr3_aa: CASSMPGRGEQYF
d_call: TRBD1; v_call: TRBV27; clone_size: NA; j_call: TRBJ2-7; cdr3_nt: TGTGCCAGCAGCCCTCTGGGACAGGGTTCCTACGAGCAGTACTTC; cdr3_aa: CASSPLGQGSYEQYF
d_call: NA; v_call: TRBV7-2; clone_size: NA; j_call: TRBJ2-7; cdr3_nt: TGTGCCAGCAGCTTAGACAGGGCCCGCTCCTACGAGCAGTACTTC; cdr3_aa: CASSLDRARSYEQYF
d_call: NA; v_call: TRBV30; clone_size: NA; j_call: TRBJ2-1; cdr3_nt: TGTGCCTGGAGGCTGGGGGCACTACATGAGCAGTTCTTC; cdr3_aa: CAWRLGALHEQFF
d_call: NA; v_call: TRBV7-2; clone_size: NA; j_call: TRBJ2-5; cdr3_nt: TGTGCCAGCAGCGGGAGTGTGTATGAGACCCAGTACTTC; cdr3_aa: CASSGSVYETQYF
d_call: TRBD2; v_call: TRBV5-1; clone_size: NA; j_call: TRBJ2-2; cdr3_nt: TGCGCCAGCAGCTTGCGTAGGAGCGGGATAGGTACCGGGGAGCTGTTTTTT; cdr3_aa: CASSLRRSGIGTGELFF
d_call: TRBD2; v_call: TRBV28; clone_size: NA; j_call: TRBJ2-7; cdr3_nt: TGTGCCAGCAGGGCGCGGGAGGCGGTGCAGTACTTC; cdr3_aa: CASRAREAVQYF
d_call: NA; v_call: TRBV18; clone_size: NA; j_call: TRBJ1-6; cdr3_nt: TGTGCCAGCTCACCGACATCAGGGTTTGATTCACCCCTCCACTTT; cdr3_aa: CASSPTSGFDSPLHF
d_call: NA; v_call: TRBV5-4; clone_size: NA; j_call: TRBJ2-1; cdr3_nt: TGTGCCAGCAGCTGGGGGGTCAATGAGCAGTTCTTC; cdr3_aa: CASSWGVNEQFF